This entry lists 31 T cell receptor beta chains sequenced from one sample in a study of PD-L1 blockade in urothelial cancer. Method: immunoSEQ multiplex PCR; TCRdb's copy keeps in-frame clones and lacks some. The sample shows 40,000 to 45,000 clones, roughly four fifths of them seen only once. Material: PBMCs, obtained around atezolizumab (anti-PD-L1) treatment. These receptors all stem from a man in his 70s with urothelial cancer.

The J gene is TRBJ2-3, the V gene TRBV30; D perhaps matches TRBD2 (7 bases). This CDR3 is built from 13 residues. The V end lost 2 bases, the J end lost 5 bases, and 11 bases lay between the germline ends. Germline V CDR1 and CDR2: GTSNPN, SVGIG (reference sequence). The CDR3 loop reads CAWSLGGEDTQYF. The CDR3 bases are TGTGCCTGGAGTCTAGGGGGGGAAGATACGCAGTATTTT.

This chain links TRBV19 with TRBJ1-6; 7 nucleotides agree with TRBD1. The trim removed 7 bases at V and 4 bases at J, leaving 1 base unmatched. The CDR3 has 13 amino acids. CDR1 LNHDA and CDR2 SQIVND come from the germline V gene (reference sequence). CDR3 sequence (DNA): TGTGCCAGTACGGGACAGTATAATTCACCCCTCCACTTT. It specifies CASTGQYNSPLHF.

Regarding this clone: A single base separates this from a much larger clone, so it may be a read error. It is likely a read error, because the conserved phenylalanine at the end of the CDR3 is missing. V usage is TRBV29-1 and J usage is TRBJ1-2; tentatively, D is TRBD1 (6 bases). The germline gives CDR1 SQVTM, CDR2 ANQGSEA. V was pared by 1 base and J by 6 bases, with 15 bases between. The CDR3 extends over 14 amino acids. CDR3 amino acids: CSVEVEQGLHGYTS. For the CDR3, the DNA is TGCAGCGTTGAAGTGGAACAGGGTCTTCATGGCTACACCTCC.

The J gene is TRBJ2-7, the V gene TRBV28, with 11 bases aligning to TRBD2. V lost 7 bases, J lost 0 bases, and 2 bases stayed unmatched. CDR1 and CDR2 from the germline V gene are MDHEN and SYDVKM. The CDR3 is 14 residues long. This chain's CDR3 is CASKGTSGSYEQYF. The CDR3 nucleotides read TGTGCCAGCAAGGGGACTAGCGGCTCCTACGAGCAGTACTTC.

The chain combines TRBV18 with TRBJ2-1; 15 positions agree with TRBD2. Losses at the gene ends were 0 bases for V and 4 bases for J; bases not matched to a gene: 13. The germline V gene encodes CDR1 KGHSH and CDR2 LQKENI. The CDR3 has 21 residues. CDR3 region: CASSPPRGQGLAGGLYNEQFF. The CDR3 DNA reads as TGTGCCAGCTCACCACCGAGGGGACAGGGACTAGCGGGAGGACTATACAATGAGCAGTTCTTC. Combining the CDR3 with reference TRBV18 and TRBJ2-1 gives the whole variable domain NAGVMQNPRHLVRRRGQEARLRCSPMKGHSHVYWYRQLPEEGLKFMVYLQKENIIDESGMPKERFSAEFPKEGPSILRIQQVVRGDSAAYFCASSPPRGQGLAGGLYNEQFFGPGTRLTVL.

This rearrangement joins TRBV13 to TRBJ1-1; the D gene is possibly TRBD1 (5 bases). Between the trimmed V and J ends, which lost 5 bases and 1 base, there was a span of 8 bases. Germline CDR1 reads PRHDT; CDR2 reads FYEKMQ (reference sequence). The CDR3 totals 13 residues. The CDR3 region is CASSPQANTEAFF. As DNA, the CDR3 is TGTGCCAGCAGCCCACAGGCGAACACTGAAGCTTTCTTT.

The chain combines TRBV5-1 with TRBJ2-6; 7 bases map to TRBD2. The junction had 1 base not matched to a gene; V was cut back by 3 bases and J by 1 base. The CDR3 covers 15 residues. Per the germline V gene, CDR1 is SGHRS and CDR2 is YFSETQ. The DNA for the CDR3 is TGCGCCAGCAGCTGGGGGGGGTCTGGGGCCAACGTCCTGACTTTC. Amino acids: CASSWGGSGANVLTF.

This clone was observed a few times. The chain joins TRBV14 to TRBJ1-6; D ambiguous. This CDR3 spans 14 amino acids. V lost 2 bases, J lost 14 bases, and 16 bases lay in between. Germline loops: CDR1 SGHDN, CDR2 FVKESK. The CDR3 sequence is CASSQLARRGTLHF. The CDR3 coding sequence is TGTGCCAGCAGCCAACTAGCCAGACGGGGTACCCTCCACTTT.

To note about this clone: Other DNA sequences of this sample code for an identical CDR3. This sequence joins TRBV5-1 and TRBJ2-5; TRBD1 aligns across 10 bases. Germline loops: CDR1 SGHRS, CDR2 YFSETQ. J gave up 5 bases and V 3 bases, and 4 bases lay outside the gene matches. This CDR3 has 14 amino acids. CDR3 DNA sequence: TGCGCCAGCAGCTCGACAGGGGGCAGGGAGACCCAGTACTTC. This translates into CASSSTGGRETQYF.

V and J are TRBV10-3 and TRBJ2-2; 7 nucleotides match TRBD1. This CDR3 region has 16 residues. J gave up 5 bases and V 2 bases, and 8 bases lay outside the gene matches. CDR1 and CDR2 from the germline V gene are ENHRY and SYGVKD. The CDR3 DNA reads TGTGCCATCAGTGAGCCCTTGGGGACAGAAACCGGGGAGCTGTTTTTT. As protein: CAISEPLGTETGELFF.

The chain combines TRBV2 with TRBJ1-5, with 7 nucleotides matching TRBD1. The CDR3 length is 14 residues. V lost 1 base, J lost 8 bases, and 5 bases stayed unmatched. CDR1 is SNHLY, CDR2 FYNNEI, per germline. The CDR3 coding sequence is TGTGCCAGCAGTGAAGGACAGGGTAAAAAGCCCCAGCATTTT. It encodes CASSEGQGKKPQHF.

The J gene is TRBJ2-5, the V gene TRBV13; D might be TRBD2 (6 bases). The CDR3 totals 16 residues. The germline V gene has CDR1 PRHDT and CDR2 FYEKMQ (reference sequence). The V end was cut by 4 bases, the J end by 2 bases, with 17 bases between. For the CDR3, the DNA is TGTGCCAGCAGCTCCGGAGGGACCGTACCTCAAGAGACCCAGTACTTC. Residues: CASSSGGTVPQETQYF.

The V call is TRBV7-2, the J call TRBJ2-1; 7 bases line up with TRBD1. Germline CDR1 reads SGHTA; CDR2 reads FQGNSA. The CDR3 runs 16 residues. With 4 bases clipped from V and 6 bases from J, the junction kept 12 bases outside the gene matches. The CDR3 DNA follows: TGTGCCAGCAGCTCGATTGGACAGGTAAGGGCCAATGAGCAGTTCTTC. This encodes CASSSIGQVRANEQFF.

The J gene is TRBJ1-1, the V gene TRBV7-3; a weak D match, TRBD1 (5 bases). Trimming cost V 5 bases and J 1 base, with 11 bases left between them. Germline values: CDR1 SGHTA, CDR2 FQGTGA. The CDR3 length is 14 residues. As DNA, the CDR3 is TGTGCCAGCAGCCCCCGGGGGACGAACACTGAAGCTTTCTTT. It codes for CASSPRGTNTEAFF.

This clone is classed as medium-sized. V usage is TRBV5-1 and J usage is TRBJ1-5; possibly TRBD1 for D (5 bases). This CDR3 has 13 residues. V was clipped by 3 bases and J by 6 bases, with 10 bases between them. Germline CDR1 and CDR2: SGHRS and YFSETQ. Written as DNA, the CDR3 is TGCGCCAGCAGCTCTGGGGGGGGTCAGCCCCAGCATTTT. It translates to CASSSGGGQPQHF. The complete variable domain, with remaining parts taken from reference TRBV5-1 and TRBJ1-5, reads KAGVTQTPRYLIKTRGQQVTLSCSPISGHRSVSWYQQTPGQGLQFLFEYFSETQRNKGNFPGRFSGRQFSNSRSEMNVSTLELGDSALYLCASSSGGGQPQHFGDGTRLSIL.

The chain recombines TRBV27 with TRBJ2-2, with 8 bases lining up with TRBD2. Trimming took 5 bases from V and 6 from J; bases not matched to a gene: 8. Germline values: CDR1 MNHEY, CDR2 SMNVEV (reference sequence). The CDR3 totals 15 residues. CDR3 DNA sequence: TGTGCCAGCAGTCGGGAGGGGTGGGCGGCCGGGGAGCTGTTTTTT. Amino acids: CASSREGWAAGELFF.

The chain employs TRBV14 and TRBJ2-3; D perhaps matches TRBD2 (6 bases). V was clipped by 0 bases and J by 4 bases, with 20 bases between them. This CDR3 spans 18 amino acids. Per the germline V gene, CDR1 is SGHDN and CDR2 is FVKESK. Here the CDR3 DNA reads TGTGCCAGCAGCCAAGACGTAATGCGGGGAGGTATTGCAGATACGCAGTATTTT. As protein: CASSQDVMRGGIADTQYF.

The rearrangement joins TRBV6-1 to TRBJ2-7, with D possibly being TRBD2 (6 bases). V was pared by 6 bases and J by 6 bases, with 21 bases between. CDR3 length: 15 residues. Looked up from germline, CDR1 is MNHNS and CDR2 is SASEGT. As DNA, the CDR3 is TGTGCCAGCAGATCTAGGTTAGGGGACTCCGCCGAGCAGTACTTC. As protein: CASRSRLGDSAEQYF.

The rearrangement joins TRBV28 to TRBJ1-3; the D gene is possibly TRBD1 (5 bases). Per germline, CDR1 MDHEN and CDR2 SYDVKM. V was shortened by 5 bases and J by 0 bases, with 20 bases between the two germline ends. The CDR3 loop spans 18 amino acids. The CDR3 nucleotides are TGTGCCAGCAGTCTGCGACAGAACCTATTTTCCTCTGGAAACACCATATATTTT. It is translated as CASSLRQNLFSSGNTIYF.

This sequence joins TRBV18 and TRBJ1-2, with D tentatively TRBD1 (5 bases). Trimming pared 6 bases from V and 6 bases from J, leaving 14 bases between. Germline V gives CDR1 KGHSH, CDR2 LQKENI. The CDR3 runs 13 residues. The CDR3 DNA is TGTGCCAGCTCGCAGCAGGGTTTGGATGGCTACACCTTC. The encoded protein is CASSQQGLDGYTF.

The chain couples TRBV6-6 to TRBJ1-2, with D uncertain. V was trimmed by 6 bases and J by 3 bases, leaving 14 bases between them. Per the germline V gene, CDR1 is MNHNY and CDR2 is SVGAGI (reference sequence). The length of the CDR3 is 14 residues. In DNA, the CDR3 is TGTGCCAGCAGGGTTGGCGGAGGCGACTATGGCTACACCTTC. This sequence encodes CASRVGGGDYGYTF.

V gene TRBV4-3 combines with J gene TRBJ1-2; 7 nucleotides agree with TRBD1. The CDR3 is made up of 15 amino acids. From germline, CDR1 is LGHNA and CDR2 YSLEER. V was clipped by 0 bases and J by 5 bases; unmatched bases: 6. CDR3 DNA: TGCGCCAGCAGCCAAGAACGGACAGGAAGGTATGGCTACACCTTC. Its translation is CASSQERTGRYGYTF.

Only one count was recorded for this clone. The gene calls are TRBV28 and TRBJ2-1; TRBD2 is a possible D gene (7 bases). The CDR3 covers 15 residues. Trimming left V 2 bases short and J 7 bases short, with 15 bases between. CDR1 MDHEN and CDR2 SYDVKM come from the germline V gene. CDR3 nucleotides: TGTGCCAGCAGTTTAGCAGGGGAGGGAAGGAATGAGCAGTTCTTC. This gives the protein CASSLAGEGRNEQFF.

This chain links TRBV6-6 with TRBJ1-2; TRBD1 might be the D (5 bases). Trimming took off 8 bases at V and 5 bases at J, with 12 bases between the two ends. The CDR3 length is 12 residues. Germline CDR1 is MNHNY and CDR2 is SVGAGI (reference sequence). As DNA, the CDR3 is TGTGCCAGCCTAGGAGGGGAATATGGCTACACCTTC. Its protein product is CASLGGEYGYTF.

V is TRBV9 and J is TRBJ2-3, with D possibly being TRBD2 (6 bases). The CDR3 has 15 amino acids. Germline values: CDR1 SGDLS, CDR2 YYNGEE. With 7 bases removed from V and 6 bases from J, the gap between germline ends came to 21 bases. The CDR3 nucleotides read TGTGCCAGCGGGATTTACTCAGGGAGGACGGATACGCAGTATTTT. Protein sequence: CASGIYSGRTDTQYF.

This clone was recorded a few times. This sequence joins TRBV7-8 and TRBJ2-5; TRBD1 agrees at 8 bases. The CDR3 contains 14 residues. The V and J ends lost 4 bases and 5 bases, in that order; junction bases with no gene match: 6. Germline CDR1 and CDR2: SGHVS and FQNEAQ. As DNA, the CDR3 is TGTGCCAGCAGCTCAGACAGGGGCCGGGAGACCCAGTACTTC. This codes for CASSSDRGRETQYF.

The gene calls are TRBV7-9 and TRBJ2-3, with 8 bases matching TRBD2. Germline assignment: CDR1 SEHNR and CDR2 FQNEAQ (reference sequence). The CDR3 spans 14 residues. V lost 8 bases and J lost 6; bases outside the gene matches: 10. The CDR3 DNA follows: TGTGCCAGCTCCCGGGGGGGGGCGCAGGATACGCAGTATTTT. This sequence encodes CASSRGGAQDTQYF.

The chain has TRBV4-1 and TRBJ2-7; D unresolved. V lost 1 base and J lost 3, with 13 bases in between. This CDR3 is 15 amino acids long. Germline V gene lookup returns CDR1 MGHRA and CDR2 YSYEKL. The CDR3 coding sequence is TGCGCCAGCAGCCAAGGTTTTCCGGGTGGCTACGAGCAGTACTTC. As protein: CASSQGFPGGYEQYF.

This clone was counted only a few times. The chain combines TRBV10-3 with TRBJ2-1, with D perhaps TRBD2 (7 bases). This CDR3 contains 15 residues. V was pared by 3 bases and J by 6 bases, with 15 bases between. Germline V gene lookup returns CDR1 ENHRY and CDR2 SYGVKD. CDR3: CAISDPRRGGNEQFF. As DNA, the CDR3 is TGTGCCATCAGTGACCCCAGGAGGGGGGGCAATGAGCAGTTCTTC.

Here the CDR3 reads CASSPLKLASYQETQYF. In nucleotides, the CDR3 is TGTGCCAGCAGTCCCCTAAAGCTAGCCTCGTACCAAGAGACCCAGTACTTC. V and J are TRBV27 and TRBJ2-5; D is possibly TRBD2 (5 bases). The CDR3 contains 17 residues. The V gene's germline CDR1 is MNHEY and CDR2 SMNVEV (reference sequence). V lost 5 bases and J lost 0, with 19 bases in between.

The rearrangement uses TRBV15 and TRBJ2-1, with TRBD1 identical over 7 bases. The CDR3 extends over 15 amino acids. With V trimmed by 0 bases and J by 6 bases, 5 bases remained unmatched. From germline, CDR1 is LNHNV and CDR2 YYDKDF (reference sequence). The CDR3 here is CATSRERGLGNEQFF. For the CDR3, the DNA is TGTGCCACCAGCAGAGAGAGGGGGCTAGGCAATGAGCAGTTCTTC.